The T cell receptor (beta chain) described here comes from a study of blood T cell repertoires in COVID-19. Overall study: There were acute and convalescent COVID-19 samples, and they came from the United States, Italy and Spain.

Measured with immunoSEQ multiplex PCR; TCRdb has only the in-frame clones, and not every one. The table includes roughly 290,000 clones, more than 65% detected once. The CDR3 has 15 amino acids. Germline V gene data show CDR1 as LNHDA and CDR2 as SQIVND (reference sequence). V was clipped by 0 bases and J by 4 bases, with 12 bases between them. The chain joins TRBV19 to TRBJ1-2; D call uncertain. The sequence came from a person aged 65 to 79 with COVID-19, enrolled during active disease. Sequenced material: peripheral blood. Here the CDR3 DNA reads TGTGCCAGTAGTATAGAATTAGGCAGGCGCTATGGCTACACCTTC. Translated, it gives CASSIELGRRYGYTF.